This TCR beta chain was identified during a study of shared clonotypes between healthy human individuals. As for the study in general: The cohort had a couple of women and three men, ages 18 to 49. Overall study findings and caveats: Collection of samples was limited to blood; tissue repertoires likely differ. Clonotype sharing among donors was expected to depend on sequencing depth.

The trim removed 4 bases at V and 0 bases at J, leaving 6 bases unmatched. Germline CDR1 WSHSY, CDR2 SAAADI. There are 16 residues in the CDR3. In the original workflow: ImmunoSEQ gave junction-only sequences without quality scores, so filtering differed. Assay used: immunoSEQ multiplex PCR; TCRdb lists only in-frame clones, some missing. The D gene and trimming were derived from the DNA, and the V and J assignments and clone size from that table. The repertoire holds hundreds of thousands of clones, with around 79% as singletons. This clone appeared a single time. What it recognizes is unknown. The sample consisted of PBMCs. The clonotype was recovered from a woman between 40 and 50 years old in good health. Some clones in this sample may be carry-over from other donors' samples. The chain links TRBV10-2 to TRBJ1-3; 7 bases align to TRBD1. As DNA, the CDR3 is TGCGCCAGCAGTGTCGGACAGGTACTCTCTGGAAACACCATATATTTT. Amino acid sequence: CASSVGQVLSGNTIYF.